Detailed here is one TCR beta chain. What it recognizes is unknown. Unmatched junction bases numbered 7, after V lost 4 bases and J lost 7 bases. The CDR3 has 15 residues. CDR1 and CDR2 (germline): SNHLY, FYNNEI. TCRdb re-called the 5' RACE reads through MiXCR, storing one row per CDR3 protein. The sample has about 240,000 distinct CDR3 sequences; around 7.8% are singletons. This sample stems from a study of CD8 T cells in ankylosing spondylitis. Study-wide findings and caveats: According to the report, clones linked to the disease were significantly enriched in matched synovial fluid samples taken from ankylosing spondylitis patients. Clones linked to disease, bearing a CD8+ phenotype, were relatively rare in peripheral blood. For ankylosing spondylitis blood, a TCR beta motif of 7 or 8 highly homologous variants appeared characteristic.

Input material: blood, either unsorted or a sorted T cell fraction (not recorded which). The receptor was isolated from a male donor with ankylosing spondylitis or in good health (not recorded which). The V gene is TRBV2, the J gene TRBJ2-1; 10 nucleotides agree with TRBD2. In DNA form, the CDR3 reads TGTGCCAGCAGTGGGTCTAGCGGGGGAGGGAATGAGCAGTTCTTC. This sequence encodes CASSGSSGGGNEQFF.